The source of this T cell receptor (beta chain) is a study of CD8 T cells in Susac syndrome. Study results and caveats: The study acknowledged a relatively small number of individuals in its TCR sequencing and HLA analysis.

From blood CD8+ and CD4+ T cells, TCR beta sequences were generated. Random hexamers were used to reverse transcribe about 0.45 to 1 ug of RNA. Coverage of TCR beta CDR3 amplification by immunoSEQ multiplex PCR extended to 54 Vbeta and 13 Jbeta. MiXCR, run by TCRdb on the immunoSEQ multiplex PCR reads, gives a single entry per CDR3 protein. The repertoire holds 65,000 to 80,000 distinct CDR3 sequences, 90% to 95% seen once, with less than 0.6% in the top ten. The germline V and J ends were trimmed by 0 bases and 5 bases, with 10 bases remaining between them. The length of the CDR3 is 13 residues. The V gene's germline CDR1 is DFQATT and CDR2 SNEGSKA (reference sequence). Of note for this clonotype: Its antigen is currently unknown.

The rearrangement uses TRBV20-1 and TRBJ2-5, with D unclear. Sequencing input: CD8+ T cells from PBMCs. This TCR was sampled from a human donor with multiple sclerosis. Written as DNA, the CDR3 is TGCAGTGCTAGAGAAGGCCCGACGGAGACCCAGTACTTC. This codes for CSAREGPTETQYF.